This TCR beta chain was found in a study of yellow fever vaccine responses in identical twins. Regarding the study as a whole: Each twin's T cell response to the vaccine was reported to look partly convergent and partly personalized.

This clonotype has more than one count but fewer than ten. Its specificity is not known. The CDR3 has 14 amino acids. Germline values: CDR1 SGHVS, CDR2 FNYEAQ. The J segment lost 3 bases and the V segment lost 0 bases, leaving 0 bases of the junction unmatched. TCRdb independently ran MiXCR on the RT-PCR reads; one entry per CDR3 protein. The data contain about 3,600 distinct CDR3 sequences, around 87% of them singletons. The chain is built from TRBV7-6 and TRBJ1-1; TRBD1 agrees at 8 bases. This TCR derives from a woman between 18 and 29 years old who received the yellow fever vaccine. Sample: T cells from blood (PBMCs), unsorted or a sorted subset (not recorded which), taken before or after yellow fever vaccination (not recorded which). The CDR3 loop is CASSLARGHTEAFF. In DNA form, the CDR3 reads TGTGCCAGCAGCTTAGCCAGGGGGCACACTGAAGCTTTCTTT.